This T cell receptor (beta chain) was observed in a study of CD8+CD57+ T cells in acquired aplastic anemia. For the study at large: The sorted CD4+ and CD8+ cells yielded an average around 3.2 ug of DNA. Study-wide results and limits: Patients and controls turned out to have 25 to 30 CD8+ CDR3 sequences in common.

TCR beta VDJ and CDR3 profiles were obtained from a genomic DNA template. TCRdb redid the calling of the reads with MiXCR, one entry per CDR3 protein. The sample carries 150,000 to 200,000 distinct CDR3 sequences, around 60% recorded once. In germline, CDR1 is DFQATT, CDR2 SNEGSKA (reference sequence). This CDR3 comprises 16 residues. V lost 6 bases and J 5 bases, leaving 20 bases between the germline ends. This clonotype was observed a few times. Its antigen is unknown. Patients sequenced had flow cytometry evidence of CD8+CD57+ cell expansion. Among the patients, all had severe acquired aplastic anemia. Patients were therapy-naive when their blood was sampled.

The sequence came from a human donor with aplastic anemia. Material: sorted CD4+, CD8+, or CD8+CD57+ T cells (not recorded which) from PBMCs. The chain is built from TRBV20-1 and TRBJ1-6; D perhaps matches TRBD1 (5 bases). The CDR3, as DNA: TGCAGTGCCCCTCGAGGGGATGGGATAGATAATTCACCCCTCCACTTT. Protein product: CSAPRGDGIDNSPLHF.